Below are 20 T cell receptor beta chains sequenced from a single sample in a study of blood T cell repertoires in COVID-19. Produced via immunoSEQ multiplex PCR; TCRdb's table is partial and in-frame only. Here the sample spans 100,000 to 150,000 clones, over 85% being singletons. Source material: peripheral blood. The receptor source for this set is a man over 45 with active COVID-19.

The rearrangement joins TRBV9 to TRBJ2-7, with D possibly matching TRBD2 (6 bases). CDR1 SGDLS and CDR2 YYNGEE come from the germline V gene. V dropped 0 bases and J dropped 3 bases, with 22 bases sitting between them. This CDR3 comprises 18 residues. CDR3 sequence (DNA): TGTGCCAGCAGCGTAGAACGGACCGGTGGGGTGCGGGGCTACGAGCAGTACGTC. It encodes CASSVERTGGVRGYEQYV.

The chain joins TRBV3-1 (or the pseudogene TRBV3-2) to TRBJ1-1; TRBD1 might be the D (6 bases). Per the germline V gene, CDR1 is LGHDT and CDR2 is YNNKEL (reference sequence). CDR3 length: 16 amino acids. Trimming shortened V by 0 bases and J by 1 base, and 12 bases separated the two germline ends. CDR3 region: CASSQEAGARNTEAFF. CDR3 sequence (DNA): TGTGCCAGCAGCCAAGAGGCAGGGGCTAGGAACACTGAAGCTTTCTTT.

This rearrangement joins TRBV24-1 to TRBJ2-5; maybe TRBD1 (6 bases). The CDR3 length is 16 residues. Trimming took 8 bases from V and 2 from J, leaving 20 bases between them. Germline CDR1 KGHDR, CDR2 SFDVKD. The DNA for the CDR3 is TGTGCCACCATATTAGGTAGTTGGACAGAACAAGAGACCCAGTACTTC. It translates to CATILGSWTEQETQYF.

The chain couples TRBV7-9 to TRBJ2-1, with 13 positions matching TRBD2. Per the germline V gene, CDR1 is SEHNR and CDR2 is FQNEAQ (reference sequence). The V segment lost 1 base and the J segment 7 bases; nucleotides outside the gene matches: 1. The CDR3 contains 15 residues. This CDR3 reads CASSLVTSGRNEQFF. The CDR3 nucleotides are TGTGCCAGCAGCTTAGTGACTAGCGGGAGGAATGAGCAGTTCTTC.

This chain connects TRBV13 to TRBJ2-1, with 8 bases fitting TRBD2. The CDR3 sequence is 15 residues long. The germline V gene encodes CDR1 PRHDT and CDR2 FYEKMQ (reference sequence). The V gene end was trimmed by 2 bases and the J gene end by 5 bases; junction bases not matched to a gene: 5. Here the CDR3 DNA reads TGTGCCAGCAGCTTATTCGGGGGGGCTCACAATGAGCAGTTCTTC. It codes for CASSLFGGAHNEQFF.

The chain combines TRBV13 with TRBJ2-1; TRBD1 agrees at 9 bases. The J segment lost 3 bases and the V segment lost 4 bases, leaving 7 bases of the junction unmatched. The CDR3 extends over 16 amino acids. Germline loops: CDR1 PRHDT, CDR2 FYEKMQ (reference sequence). In DNA form, the CDR3 reads TGTGCCAGCAGCTCCAGGGACAGGGCGATCTACAATGAGCAGTTCTTC. This translates into CASSSRDRAIYNEQFF.

The V call is TRBV30, the J call TRBJ2-6, with 7 bases matching TRBD2. Trimming removed 3 bases from V and 0 bases from J; junction bases left unmatched: 20. The CDR3 has 21 amino acids. The germline V gene encodes CDR1 GTSNPN and CDR2 SVGIG (reference sequence). CDR3 sequence (DNA): TGTGCCTGGAGCCTATCCGGGCTAGCGGCCTGGGGAGTCTCTGGGGCCAACGTCCTGACTTTC. It translates to CAWSLSGLAAWGVSGANVLTF. Looking up the rest from reference TRBV30 and TRBJ2-6 gives the full variable domain: SQTIHQWPATLVQPVGSPLSLECTVEGTSNPNLYWYRQAAGRGLQLLFYSVGIGQISSEVPQNLSASRPQDRQFILSSKKLLLSDSGFYLCAWSLSGLAAWGVSGANVLTFGAGSRLTVL.

The rearrangement joins TRBV5-4 to TRBJ1-2, with D perhaps TRBD1 (5 bases). Trimming pared 6 bases from V and 7 bases from J, leaving 22 bases between. This CDR3 region has 15 residues. Germline values: CDR1 SGHNT, CDR2 YYREEE (reference sequence). In DNA form, the CDR3 reads TGTGCCAGCAACCTATTACCGGAGGGGAGAGTTGGCTACACCTTC. Residues: CASNLLPEGRVGYTF.

The chain employs TRBV20-1 and TRBJ1-5; D is unresolved. The V gene's germline CDR1 is DFQATT and CDR2 SNEGSKA (reference sequence). The length of the CDR3 is 11 residues. Trimming took off 7 bases at V and 9 bases at J, with 13 bases between the two ends. CDR3 coding DNA: TGCAGTGTGAACCTTATGAGGCCCCAGCATTTT. Translated, it gives CSVNLMRPQHF.

V usage is TRBV3-1 (or the pseudogene TRBV3-2) and J usage is TRBJ2-5; 7 positions agree with TRBD1. The CDR3 has 14 amino acids. Germline V gene lookup returns CDR1 LGHDT and CDR2 YNNKEL (reference sequence). Unmatched junction bases numbered 6, after V lost 4 bases and J lost 4 bases. The CDR3 nucleotides read TGTGCCAGCAGCCTCGCCCAGGGGGTAGAGACCCAGTACTTC. Amino acid sequence: CASSLAQGVETQYF.

The chain couples TRBV18 to TRBJ1-3, with TRBD1 identical over 7 bases. The J segment lost 0 bases and the V segment lost 2 bases, leaving 7 bases of the junction unmatched. The CDR3 spans 17 residues. From germline, CDR1 is KGHSH and CDR2 LQKENI. The CDR3 nucleotides read TGTGCCAGCTCACCAAATCTAGGGGGCCCCTCTGGAAACACCATATATTTT. Translating it yields CASSPNLGGPSGNTIYF.

The chain joins TRBV7-2 to TRBJ1-5; D is unclear. Trimming cost V 2 bases and J 0 bases, with 5 bases left between them. The CDR3 runs to 14 residues. CDR1 is SGHTA, CDR2 FQGNSA, per germline. CDR3 sequence reads: CASSLLLSNQPQHF. The DNA of the CDR3 is TGTGCCAGCAGCTTATTACTTAGCAATCAGCCCCAGCATTTT.

This sequence joins TRBV7-9 and TRBJ2-1; TRBD2 matches at 7 bases. V was pared by 1 base and J by 9 bases, with 6 bases of the junction left unmatched. The CDR3 is 14 residues long. CDR1 SEHNR and CDR2 FQNEAQ come from the germline V gene (reference sequence). The CDR3 nucleotides are TGTGCCAGCAGCTTAGGCGCTAGCGGCGGTGAGCAGTTCTTC. Translated: CASSLGASGGEQFF.

The J gene is TRBJ1-1, the V gene TRBV6-5; 10 nucleotides align to TRBD1. CDR1 is MNHEY, CDR2 SVGAGI, per germline. V was pared by 7 bases and J by 1 base, with 6 bases of the junction left unmatched. This CDR3 comprises 15 residues. The CDR3 loop reads CASTDRGLTNTEAFF. The CDR3 nucleotides read TGTGCCAGCACCGACAGGGGGCTTACGAACACTGAAGCTTTCTTT.

The chain couples TRBV19 to TRBJ1-2; 9 nucleotides line up with TRBD1. J lost 1 base, V lost 10 bases, and 13 bases had no gene match. The length of the CDR3 is 16 residues. The V gene's germline CDR1 is LNHDA and CDR2 SQIVND (reference sequence). The CDR3 here is CAIALITGGDNYGYTF. The CDR3 DNA sequence: TGTGCCATCGCGCTCATTACAGGGGGCGATAACTATGGCTACACCTTC.

V and J are TRBV10-3 and TRBJ1-4; D unclear. The ends were cut back, 3 bases at V and 0 bases at J, with 8 bases in the middle. Germline assignment: CDR1 ENHRY and CDR2 SYGVKD. The CDR3 runs 15 residues. CDR3 in amino acids: CAISDGRATNEKLFF. For the CDR3, the DNA is TGTGCCATCAGTGATGGTAGAGCAACTAATGAAAAACTGTTTTTT.

The chain employs TRBV7-2 and TRBJ2-5; 10 bases match TRBD1. The CDR3 extends over 14 amino acids. The germline V gene encodes CDR1 SGHTA and CDR2 FQGNSA. The trim removed 6 bases at V and 5 bases at J, leaving 6 bases unmatched. The CDR3 loop reads CASRLDRGGETQYF. DNA of the CDR3: TGTGCCAGCAGACTGGACAGGGGGGGGGAGACCCAGTACTTC.

Only one count was recorded for this clone. The junction shows a germline mismatch at one end, possibly a read error. The V gene is TRBV6-1, the J gene TRBJ2-1; 11 nucleotides agree with TRBD2. The germline CDR1 and CDR2 sequences are MNHNS and SASEGT. The CDR3 length is 17 residues. The CDR3 DNA follows: TGTGCCAGCAGTGAAGCGCGACTAGCGGGGCCGTACAGTGAGCAGTTCTTC. It codes for CASSEARLAGPYSEQFF.

This clone was found a few times. The chain combines TRBV11-2 with TRBJ1-1; tentatively, D is TRBD1 (6 bases). The germline V and J ends were trimmed by 1 base and 8 bases, with 14 bases remaining between them. The CDR3 sequence is 14 residues long. The germline V gene has CDR1 SGHAT and CDR2 FQNNGV. CDR3 region: CASSLGHQGSEAFF. The CDR3 DNA reads as TGTGCCAGCAGCTTAGGACACCAGGGGTCGGAAGCTTTCTTT.

The CDR3 DNA sequence: TGTGCCAGCAGCGTAAACAGGGGAAGGAACATTCAGTACTTC. It specifies CASSVNRGRNIQYF. The genes are TRBV7-2 and TRBJ2-4, with TRBD1 matching over 7 bases. Germline lookup yields CDR1 SGHTA and CDR2 FQGNSA. The CDR3 spans 14 residues. Trimming removed 5 bases from V and 7 bases from J; junction bases left unmatched: 8. The full variable domain, with the rest looked up from reference TRBV7-2 and TRBJ2-4, is GAGVSQSPSNKVTEKGKDVELRCDPISGHTALYWYRQSLGQGLEFLIYFQGNSAPDKSGLPSDRFSAERTGGSVSTLTIQRTQQEDSAVYLCASSVNRGRNIQYFGAGTRLSVL.